This TCR beta chain was obtained from a study of T cell responses to AZD1222 COVID-19 vaccine. General study findings and limits: Spike-specific TCR breadth and depth both grew after two AZD1222 doses. Donors were largely white British and mainly female; clonal diversity was possibly underestimated. As reported, nearly half of all spike-specific TCRs target variant regions that are unmutated.

Pooling covered second doses at about 4 or about 12 weeks. Notes on this clone: What it recognizes is unknown.

Method: immunoSEQ multiplex PCR; TCRdb's copy keeps in-frame clones and lacks some. The sample contains 100,000 to 150,000 clones, 75% to 90% of which appear only once. Trimming took 8 bases from V and 0 from J; bases not matched to a gene: 3. The CDR3 runs 14 residues. Germline V gene data show CDR1 as SGHTA and CDR2 as FQGTGA. This receptor was taken from an adult who received the AZD1222 COVID-19 vaccine. This chain uses TRBV7-3 with TRBJ2-2; 7 bases map to TRBD2. The sample in question was peripheral blood, obtained 28 days after the second AZD1222 dose. The CDR3 coding sequence is TGTGCCAGCGGGGCGGGAGCGAACACCGGGGAGCTGTTTTTT. Protein: CASGAGANTGELFF. Based on the CDR3 plus reference TRBV7-3 and TRBJ2-2, the full variable domain is GAGVSQTPSNKVTEKGKYVELRCDPISGHTALYWYRQSLGQGPEFLIYFQGTGAADDSGLPNDRFFAVRPEGSVSTLKIQRTERGDSAVYLCASGAGANTGELFFGEGSRLTVL.